What follows are 28 T cell receptor beta chains derived from one specimen sequenced in a study of chemoradiotherapy in HPV16-positive cancers. The protocol was immunoSEQ multiplex PCR, while the TCRdb copy is restricted to in-frame clones and leaves out a portion. The sample lists about 12,000 clones; 90% were seen once. Collection of the sample occurred from a patient who underwent chemoradiotherapy. These receptors originate from a human donor with HPV-associated anogenital cancer.

The chain recombines TRBV5-1 with TRBJ2-7; D is perhaps TRBD2 (5 bases). The CDR3 consists of 18 residues. Per the germline V gene, CDR1 is SGHRS and CDR2 is YFSETQ. V lost 1 base and J 3 bases, leaving 23 bases between the germline ends. CDR3 nucleotide sequence: TGCGCCAGCAGCTTGCGGGCACGGACTGCAATGGTGGACTACGAGCAGTACTTC. It specifies CASSLRARTAMVDYEQYF.

The rearrangement links TRBV7-6 to TRBJ2-4; 12 nucleotides line up with TRBD2. This CDR3 region has 18 residues. Germline lookup yields CDR1 SGHVS and CDR2 FNYEAQ. Trimming cost V 5 bases and J 3 bases; bases outside gene matches: 11. The CDR3 bases are TGTGCCAGCAGCCGGACTAGCGGGACGGTTGGTGACAAAAACATTCAGTACTTC. It yields the protein CASSRTSGTVGDKNIQYF.

CDR3 region: CASSSTKQGAHQYF. CDR3 in DNA: TGTGCCAGTAGTTCCACTAAACAGGGGGCCCACCAGTATTTT. The V and J genes are TRBV19 and TRBJ2-3; 9 positions agree with TRBD1. From germline, CDR1 is LNHDA and CDR2 SQIVND (reference sequence). This CDR3 region has 14 residues. J gave up 12 bases and V 5 bases, and 12 bases lay outside the gene matches.

The chain links TRBV7-8 to TRBJ2-1; D uncertain. Germline CDR1 and CDR2: SGHVS and FQNEAQ. V was shortened by 3 bases and J by 7 bases, with 4 bases between the two germline ends. The CDR3 spans 11 residues. For the CDR3, the DNA is TGTGCCAGCAGCTTTCGAAATGAGCAGTTCTTC. Amino acid sequence: CASSFRNEQFF. The entire variable domain, with the rest obtained from reference TRBV7-8 and TRBJ2-1, is as follows: GAGVSQSPRYKVAKRGQDVALRCDPISGHVSLFWYQQALGQGPEFLTYFQNEAQLDKSGLPSDRFFAERPEGSVSTLKIQRTQQEDSAVYLCASSFRNEQFFGPGTRLTVL.

The rearrangement links TRBV5-1 to TRBJ1-6, with TRBD1 identical over 10 bases. The CDR3 is 17 residues long. V lost 9 bases, J lost 11 bases, and 20 bases stayed unmatched. From germline, CDR1 is SGHRS and CDR2 YFSETQ. CDR3 DNA: TGCGCCACATTAGGAGCTAATCCGGGACAGGGGCTCGCACCCCTCCACTTT. It specifies CATLGANPGQGLAPLHF.

This chain uses TRBV19 with TRBJ1-4; a possible D gene is TRBD1 (5 bases). Per germline, CDR1 LNHDA and CDR2 SQIVND (reference sequence). The CDR3 is 15 amino acids. The ends were cut back, 4 bases at V and 7 bases at J, with 16 bases in the middle. The CDR3 DNA reads as TGTGCCAGTAGTAGATCAGGGTTACTGGGTGAAAAACTGTTTTTT. This encodes CASSRSGLLGEKLFF.

The rearrangement links TRBV5-6 to TRBJ2-3; D is unresolved. Trimming pared 0 bases from V and 2 bases from J, leaving 13 bases between. Per the germline V gene, CDR1 is SGHDT and CDR2 is YYEEEE. The CDR3 contains 16 residues. CDR3 coding DNA: TGTGCCAGCAGCTTGGCCGGCGTCAGAGACACAGATACGCAGTATTTT. Its protein product is CASSLAGVRDTDTQYF.

V and J are TRBV9 and TRBJ2-2; no clear D. V was clipped by 0 bases and J by 6 bases, with 6 bases between them. The CDR3 contains 13 residues. Germline CDR1 is SGDLS and CDR2 is YYNGEE. CDR3 amino acids: CASSVGSPGELFF. The CDR3 nucleotides read TGTGCCAGCAGCGTAGGATCTCCCGGGGAGCTGTTTTTT.

The rearrangement links TRBV10-3 to TRBJ2-5; 9 bases line up with TRBD1. Germline V lookup: CDR1 ENHRY, CDR2 SYGVKD. This CDR3 region has 13 residues. V lost 3 bases and J lost 9; bases outside the gene matches: 5. DNA of the CDR3: TGTGCCATCAGTGACGTGACAGGGGGACCCCAGTACTTC. The encoded protein is CAISDVTGGPQYF.

In its sample, this clone ranks as large (0.1 to 1%). The rearrangement joins TRBV25-1 to TRBJ2-7; 8 bases match TRBD1. Germline V gene lookup returns CDR1 MGHDK and CDR2 SYGVNS. Trimming at V came to 3 bases and at J to 7 bases, leaving 8 bases not matched to a gene. The CDR3 length is 14 residues. DNA of the CDR3: TGTGCCAGCAGTGAGGGGGACAGGCGTGGGGAGCAGTACTTC. As protein: CASSEGDRRGEQYF.

This chain links TRBV4-1 with TRBJ2-7, with TRBD2 as a possible D gene (7 bases). This CDR3 spans 14 amino acids. Germline V lookup: CDR1 MGHRA, CDR2 YSYEKL. The V and J ends lost 1 base and 5 bases respectively, with 12 bases between them. The CDR3, as DNA: TGCGCCAGCAGCCAAGCACAGGGAGGGAACGAGCAGTACTTC. Protein product: CASSQAQGGNEQYF.

The chain carries TRBV19 and TRBJ1-3; no clear D gene. The V end was cut by 7 bases, the J end by 0 bases, with 10 bases between. Germline V gene lookup returns CDR1 LNHDA and CDR2 SQIVND (reference sequence). CDR3 size: 14 residues. CDR3 sequence (DNA): TGTGCCAGTACCAACATACTCTCTGGAAACACCATATATTTT. As protein: CASTNILSGNTIYF.

Only one count was recorded for this clone. The chain links TRBV27 to TRBJ1-6; perhaps TRBD1 as D (5 bases). The CDR3 spans 14 residues. V was pared by 3 bases and J by 5 bases, with 8 bases between. Germline V gene lookup returns CDR1 MNHEY and CDR2 SMNVEV (reference sequence). The CDR3 DNA reads TGTGCCAGCAGTTTGGAAGGGGATAATTCACCCCTCCACTTT. Amino acids: CASSLEGDNSPLHF.

J is TRBJ1-2 and V is TRBV10-3; tentative D call: TRBD1 (5 bases). The germline gives CDR1 ENHRY, CDR2 SYGVKD. Trimming removed 4 bases from V and 3 bases from J, with 12 bases in between. The CDR3 length is 14 residues. The CDR3 DNA is TGTGCCATCAGTGCGCTCCCGACAGACTATGGCTACACCTTC. Protein product: CAISALPTDYGYTF.

The gene calls are TRBV30 and TRBJ2-1, with 9 bases fitting TRBD2. The germline CDR1 and CDR2 sequences are GTSNPN and SVGIG (reference sequence). The V segment lost 8 bases and the J segment 1 base; nucleotides outside the gene matches: 9. The CDR3 covers 15 residues. Here the CDR3 reads CARSGGGASYNEQFF. As DNA, the CDR3 is TGTGCCAGGTCCGGCGGGGGGGCGTCCTACAATGAGCAGTTCTTC.

This rearrangement joins TRBV27 to TRBJ1-2; D might be TRBD1 (6 bases). Per germline, CDR1 MNHEY and CDR2 SMNVEV (reference sequence). The CDR3 consists of 16 residues. V lost 4 bases and J lost 6, with 21 bases in between. CDR3 in DNA: TGTGCCAGCAGTTCCGCCGAAACAGGGCGGGCGGATGGCTACACCTTC. Protein product: CASSSAETGRADGYTF.

The rearrangement joins TRBV19 to TRBJ1-1, with D perhaps matching TRBD1 (5 bases). Trimming took off 1 base at V and 5 bases at J, with 14 bases between the two ends. The CDR3 runs to 15 residues. The germline V gene has CDR1 LNHDA and CDR2 SQIVND (reference sequence). The CDR3 is CASSIGRGGRTEAFF. DNA of the CDR3: TGTGCCAGTAGTATAGGCCGGGGGGGACGGACTGAAGCTTTCTTT.

Turning to this clone: One end of the junction fails to match germline, which may point to a read error. The J gene is TRBJ2-2, the V gene TRBV7-7, with D unclear. Germline V gene lookup returns CDR1 SSHAT and CDR2 FNYEAQ (reference sequence). CDR3 length: 13 residues. CDR3 sequence (DNA): TGTGCTAGCAGTACCCCGAACACCGGGGAGCTGTTTTTT. This sequence encodes CASSTPNTGELFF.

The chain links TRBV2 to TRBJ1-5; perhaps TRBD1 as D (5 bases). V lost 6 bases to trimming and J lost 6 bases, with 18 bases between them. The CDR3 loop spans 15 amino acids. Germline V lookup: CDR1 SNHLY, CDR2 FYNNEI. CDR3 loop: CASRRGWGGGQPQHF. The CDR3 DNA sequence: TGTGCCAGCAGGAGAGGGTGGGGGGGAGGTCAGCCCCAGCATTTT.

The chain links TRBV28 to TRBJ2-7; D ambiguous. V lost 5 bases, J lost 2 bases, and 7 bases lay in between. This CDR3 spans 12 amino acids. Germline V lookup: CDR1 MDHEN, CDR2 SYDVKM. In DNA, the CDR3 is TGTGCCAGCAGTCTCCACCCCTACGAGCAGTACTTC. This codes for CASSLHPYEQYF.

In this sample, this clone turned up a few times. The chain employs TRBV7-9 and TRBJ1-2, with TRBD1 as a possible D gene (5 bases). The CDR3 sequence is 14 residues long. V lost 7 bases and J lost 4, with 16 bases in between. The germline gives CDR1 SEHNR, CDR2 FQNEAQ (reference sequence). The CDR3 DNA is TGTGCCAGCACCGGTTCCCAGGGCGGCTATGGCTACACCTTC. Protein sequence: CASTGSQGGYGYTF.

V is TRBV11-3 and J is TRBJ2-3; D might be TRBD2 (7 bases). Germline CDR1 and CDR2: SGHNT and YENEEA. The length of the CDR3 is 14 residues. The V end lost 4 bases, the J end lost 5 bases, and 13 bases lay between the germline ends. This chain's CDR3 is CASSSARGGDTQYF. CDR3 in DNA: TGTGCCAGCAGCTCGGCGAGGGGGGGAGATACGCAGTATTTT.

The chain couples TRBV10-1 to TRBJ1-1; possibly TRBD1 for D (6 bases). The CDR3 has 13 residues. Germline values: CDR1 WNHNN, CDR2 SYGVQD (reference sequence). V lost 7 bases to trimming and J lost 5 bases, with 14 bases between them. The CDR3 bases are TGCGCCAGCATGGGGGGCCAGGATACTGAAGCTTTCTTT. Encoded protein: CASMGGQDTEAFF.

The CDR3 loop is CASSQDRSGSTDTQYF. For the CDR3, the DNA is TGTGCCAGCAGCCAAGATCGAAGCGGAAGCACAGATACGCAGTATTTT. This sequence joins TRBV14 and TRBJ2-3; possibly TRBD2 for D (5 bases). V lost 0 bases to trimming and J lost 0 bases, with 10 bases between them. Germline V lookup: CDR1 SGHDN, CDR2 FVKESK. This CDR3 is built from 16 residues.

This clone was seen once. V gene TRBV27 combines with J gene TRBJ2-1; D possibly corresponds to TRBD1 (6 bases). The CDR3 runs 13 residues. Trimming pared 3 bases from V and 9 bases from J, leaving 12 bases between. Germline V CDR1 and CDR2: MNHEY, SMNVEV (reference sequence). The CDR3 region is CASSFLGGSEQFF. The DNA of the CDR3 is TGTGCCAGCAGTTTCTTAGGGGGAAGTGAGCAGTTCTTC.

As to this clone: One end of the junction does not line up with germline, which may come from a read error. V and J are TRBV6-6 and TRBJ2-7; 10 positions agree with TRBD2. Germline values: CDR1 MNHNY, CDR2 SVGAGI (reference sequence). The CDR3 spans 14 residues. The CDR3 DNA sequence: TGTGCCACCCGTCTAGCGGGAGCCTCCCACGAGCAGTACTTC. Protein product: CATRLAGASHEQYF.

The rearrangement joins TRBV5-1 to TRBJ2-2; the D gene is possibly TRBD1 (5 bases). The germline V gene has CDR1 SGHRS and CDR2 YFSETQ. This CDR3 spans 13 amino acids. V lost 2 bases and J 4 bases, leaving 6 bases between the germline ends. The DNA for the CDR3 is TGCGCCAGCAGCTTAGGGGCCACCGGGGAGCTGTTTTTT. Protein product: CASSLGATGELFF.

CDR3 sequence reads: CASSLGGGRTEAFF. The DNA of the CDR3 is TGCGCCAGCAGCTTGGGGGGCGGTCGGACTGAAGCTTTCTTT. The chain links TRBV5-1 to TRBJ1-1, with TRBD1 as a possible D gene (5 bases). V shed 0 bases and J shed 5 bases, with 11 bases lying between them. The CDR3 extends over 14 amino acids. Germline loops: CDR1 SGHRS, CDR2 YFSETQ.